Shown below are 14 T cell receptor beta chains from a single sample sequenced in a study of control samples from healthy donors and cancer patients. TCRdb's table, derived via immunoSEQ multiplex PCR, lists solely in-frame clones and lacks some. The profile covers about 34,000 clones, with approximately 86% appearing a single time and 1.5% to 2% taken by the ten largest. The sample consisted of PBMCs. These receptors came from a woman aged 40 to 49 with lung cancer.

V is TRBV14 and J is TRBJ1-4; D may be TRBD1 (6 bases). The V end was cut by 6 bases, the J end by 8 bases, with 16 bases between. Germline V gene data show CDR1 as SGHDN and CDR2 as FVKESK. CDR3 length: 14 amino acids. CDR3 sequence reads: CASSRTVPGEKLFF. CDR3 DNA sequence: TGTGCCAGCAGTCGGACAGTCCCTGGAGAAAAACTGTTTTTT.

J is TRBJ1-4 and V is TRBV5-4; 11 nucleotides align to TRBD1. The CDR3 has 15 residues. V dropped 0 bases and J dropped 7; count of bases not matched to a gene: 2. The V gene's germline CDR1 is SGHNT and CDR2 YYREEE (reference sequence). The CDR3 bases are TGTGCCAGCAGCTTGGCGGGGACAGGGGGTGAAAAACTGTTTTTT. The encoded protein is CASSLAGTGGEKLFF.

V is TRBV2 and J is TRBJ2-1, with TRBD1 as a possible D gene (6 bases). The germline gives CDR1 SNHLY, CDR2 FYNNEI. Trimming shortened V by 4 bases and J by 5 bases, and 24 bases separated the two germline ends. CDR3 size: 18 residues. The CDR3 is CASSAGRIRTEVNNEQFF. As DNA, the CDR3 is TGTGCCAGCAGTGCCGGCAGGATCAGGACAGAAGTAAACAATGAGCAGTTCTTC.

V gene TRBV5-1 combines with J gene TRBJ2-7; no definite D call. V was trimmed by 4 bases and J by 3 bases, leaving 11 bases between them. From germline, CDR1 is SGHRS and CDR2 YFSETQ. This CDR3 is 13 amino acids long. CDR3 sequence reads: CASSLTPGYEQYF. DNA for the CDR3: TGCGCCAGCAGCCTAACTCCGGGCTACGAGCAGTACTTC.

This clone was found once. V usage is TRBV11-2 and J usage is TRBJ2-7; 8 nucleotides match TRBD1. Germline V gene data show CDR1 as SGHAT and CDR2 as FQNNGV. This CDR3 spans 14 amino acids. Losses at the gene ends were 1 base for V and 7 bases for J; bases not matched to a gene: 6. Here the CDR3 DNA reads TGTGCCAGCAGCTTAGCCCAGGGGGCTCGGGAGCAGTACTTC. This sequence encodes CASSLAQGAREQYF.

The chain recombines TRBV11-1 with TRBJ2-1, with D perhaps TRBD2 (5 bases). Looked up from germline, CDR1 is SGHAT and CDR2 is FQDESV (reference sequence). V was clipped by 0 bases and J by 8 bases, with 17 bases between them. The CDR3 runs to 16 residues. CDR3 in amino acids: CASSLARHPRVDEQFF. The CDR3 region has the DNA TGTGCCAGCAGCTTAGCCCGCCATCCGCGGGTCGATGAGCAGTTCTTC.

The chain combines TRBV20-1 with TRBJ2-2; D is ambiguous. This CDR3 is built from 15 residues. Germline V CDR1 and CDR2: DFQATT, SNEGSKA (reference sequence). V lost 3 bases to trimming and J lost 3 bases, with 14 bases between them. The CDR3 DNA reads TGCAGTGCTAGTCGGTTTGGTTGGGACACCGGGGAGCTGTTTTTT. Translated, it gives CSASRFGWDTGELFF.

In the case of this clone: Different DNA sequences within this sample yield the same CDR3. This chain joins TRBV12-3 or TRBV12-4 and TRBJ2-7, with D perhaps matching TRBD1 (6 bases). Trimming removed 8 bases from V and 0 bases from J, with 8 bases in between. The CDR3 contains 12 residues. The CDR3 coding sequence is TGTGCCAGCGGGGGCAGCTCCTACGAGCAGTACTTC. Translated, it gives CASGGSSYEQYF.

Turning to this clone: Germline is not matched at one junction end, which may reflect a read error. Other DNA sequences within the sample encode an identical CDR3. This chain uses TRBV27 with TRBJ2-1, with a tentative D call TRBD2 (6 bases). CDR1 and CDR2 from the germline V gene are MNHEY and SMNVEV (reference sequence). The CDR3 contains 15 residues. The CDR3 DNA reads as TGTGCCAGTAGTTACCCTAGCGCTGGGATCAATGAGCAGTTCTTC. It specifies CASSYPSAGINEQFF.

The chain combines TRBV3-1 (or the pseudogene TRBV3-2) with TRBJ1-6, with D unclear. Per germline, CDR1 LGHDT and CDR2 YNNKEL (reference sequence). The CDR3 sequence is 15 residues long. The V gene lost 4 bases and the J gene lost 9 bases, with 16 bases spanning the gap. The CDR3 coding sequence is TGTGCCAGCAGCCCGCTCAGCACATTGTTTTCACCCCTCCACTTT. Protein sequence: CASSPLSTLFSPLHF.

The genes are TRBV6-5 and TRBJ2-3; the D is unclear. Trimming removed 4 bases from V and 2 bases from J, with 16 bases in between. Germline V gives CDR1 MNHEY, CDR2 SVGAGI. This CDR3 is 16 amino acids long. CDR3 sequence reads: CASSSLALRTTDTQYF. The CDR3 DNA follows: TGTGCCAGCAGTTCCTTGGCCCTACGGACCACAGATACGCAGTATTTT.

In this sample, this clone turned up a few times. This chain links TRBV27 with TRBJ1-2; 9 positions match TRBD1. Germline CDR1 and CDR2: MNHEY and SMNVEV (reference sequence). The CDR3 sequence is 17 residues long. Trimming took 0 bases from V and 6 from J; bases not matched to a gene: 11. The CDR3 DNA reads as TGTGCCAGCAGTTTATCCACCGACAGGGGGTTTTTCAATGGCTACACCTTC. As protein: CASSLSTDRGFFNGYTF.

The chain recombines TRBV4-3 with TRBJ1-5; D uncertain. The CDR3 extends over 15 amino acids. Germline CDR1 LGHNA, CDR2 YSLEER. V lost 0 bases and J lost 4, with 10 bases in between. As DNA, the CDR3 is TGCGCCAGCAGCCAAGAGAGGTCCAGGAATCAGCCCCAGCATTTT. It yields the protein CASSQERSRNQPQHF.

The chain has TRBV4-1 and TRBJ2-7; 8 nucleotides agree with TRBD1. This CDR3 has 16 residues. V shed 3 bases, J shed 7 bases, and the junction held 14 bases outside the gene matches. Germline V gene data show CDR1 as MGHRA and CDR2 as YSYEKL. The CDR3 loop reads CASSHLPGQADEEQYF. The CDR3 DNA reads as TGCGCCAGCAGCCACTTGCCGGGACAGGCCGACGAGGAGCAGTACTTC.